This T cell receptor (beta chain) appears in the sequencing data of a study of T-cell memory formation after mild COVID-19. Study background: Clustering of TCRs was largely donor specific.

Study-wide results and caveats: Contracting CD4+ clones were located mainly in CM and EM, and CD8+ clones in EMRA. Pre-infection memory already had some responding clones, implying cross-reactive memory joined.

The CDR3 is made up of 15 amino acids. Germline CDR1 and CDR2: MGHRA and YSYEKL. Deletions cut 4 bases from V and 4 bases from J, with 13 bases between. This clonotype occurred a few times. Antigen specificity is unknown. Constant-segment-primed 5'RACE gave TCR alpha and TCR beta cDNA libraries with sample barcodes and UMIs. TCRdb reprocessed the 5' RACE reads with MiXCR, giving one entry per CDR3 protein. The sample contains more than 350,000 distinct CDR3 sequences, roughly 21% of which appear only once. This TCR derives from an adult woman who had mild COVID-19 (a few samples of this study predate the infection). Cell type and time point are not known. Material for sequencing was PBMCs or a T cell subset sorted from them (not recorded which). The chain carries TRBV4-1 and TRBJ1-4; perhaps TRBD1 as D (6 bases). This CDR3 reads CASSPITGRNEKLFF. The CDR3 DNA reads TGCGCCAGCAGCCCCATAACAGGGCGTAATGAAAAACTGTTTTTT.